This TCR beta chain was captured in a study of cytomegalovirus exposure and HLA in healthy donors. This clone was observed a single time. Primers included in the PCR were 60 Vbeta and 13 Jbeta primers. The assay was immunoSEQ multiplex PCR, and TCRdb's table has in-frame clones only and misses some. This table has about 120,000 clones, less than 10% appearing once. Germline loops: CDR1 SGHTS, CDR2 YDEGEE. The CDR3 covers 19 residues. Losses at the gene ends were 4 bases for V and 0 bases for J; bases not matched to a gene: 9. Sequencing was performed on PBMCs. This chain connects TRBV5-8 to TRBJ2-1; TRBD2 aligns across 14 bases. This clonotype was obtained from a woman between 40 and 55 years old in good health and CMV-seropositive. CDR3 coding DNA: TGTGCCAGCAGCCCATGGACTAGCGGGGGGCTCAGCTCCTACAATGAGCAGTTCTTC. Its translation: CASSPWTSGGLSSYNEQFF.